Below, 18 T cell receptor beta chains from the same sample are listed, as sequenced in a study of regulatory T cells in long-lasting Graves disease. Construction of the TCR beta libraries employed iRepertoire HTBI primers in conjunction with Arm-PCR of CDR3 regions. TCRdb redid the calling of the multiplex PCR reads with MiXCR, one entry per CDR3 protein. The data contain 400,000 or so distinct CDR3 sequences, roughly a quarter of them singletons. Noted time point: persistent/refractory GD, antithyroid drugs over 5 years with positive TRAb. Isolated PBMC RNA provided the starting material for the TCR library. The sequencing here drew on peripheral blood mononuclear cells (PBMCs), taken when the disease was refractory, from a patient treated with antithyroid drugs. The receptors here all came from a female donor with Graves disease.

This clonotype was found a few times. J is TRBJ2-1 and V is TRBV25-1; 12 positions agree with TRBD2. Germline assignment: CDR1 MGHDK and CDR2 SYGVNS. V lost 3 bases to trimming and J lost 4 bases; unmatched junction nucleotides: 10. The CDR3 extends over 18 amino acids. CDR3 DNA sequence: TGTGCCAGCAGTGATCGGACTAGCGGGAACCCGGCATACAATGAGCAGTTCTTC. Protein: CASSDRTSGNPAYNEQFF.

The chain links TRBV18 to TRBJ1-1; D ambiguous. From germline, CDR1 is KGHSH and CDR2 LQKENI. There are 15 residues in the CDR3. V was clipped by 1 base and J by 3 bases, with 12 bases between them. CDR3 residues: CASSPRAQIHTEAFF. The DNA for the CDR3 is TGTGCCAGCTCACCACGAGCACAGATACACACTGAAGCTTTCTTT. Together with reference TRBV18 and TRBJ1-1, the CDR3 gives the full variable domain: NAGVMQNPRHLVRRRGQEARLRCSPMKGHSHVYWYRQLPEEGLKFMVYLQKENIIDESGMPKERFSAEFPKEGPSILRIQQVVRGDSAAYFCASSPRAQIHTEAFFGQGTRLTVV.

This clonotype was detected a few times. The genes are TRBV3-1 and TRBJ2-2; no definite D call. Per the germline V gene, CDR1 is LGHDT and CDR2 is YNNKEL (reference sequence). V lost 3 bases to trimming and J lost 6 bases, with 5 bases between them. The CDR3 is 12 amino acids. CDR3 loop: CASSHLAGELFF. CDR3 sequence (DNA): TGTGCCAGCAGCCATTTGGCCGGGGAGCTGTTTTTT.

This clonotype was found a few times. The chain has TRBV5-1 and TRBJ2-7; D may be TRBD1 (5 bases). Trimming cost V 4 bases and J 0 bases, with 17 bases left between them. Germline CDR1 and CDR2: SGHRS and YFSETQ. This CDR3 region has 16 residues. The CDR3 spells CASSRTTVTSSYEQYF. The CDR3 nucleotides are TGCGCCAGCAGCCGTACGACAGTTACCAGCTCCTACGAGCAGTACTTC.

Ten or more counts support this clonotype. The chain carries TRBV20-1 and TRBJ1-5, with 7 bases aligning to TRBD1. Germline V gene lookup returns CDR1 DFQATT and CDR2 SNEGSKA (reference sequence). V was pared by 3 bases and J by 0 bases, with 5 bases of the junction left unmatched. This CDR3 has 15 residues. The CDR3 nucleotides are TGCAGTGCTAGGAGGGGGACAGCTAGCAATCAGCCCCAGCATTTT. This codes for CSARRGTASNQPQHF.

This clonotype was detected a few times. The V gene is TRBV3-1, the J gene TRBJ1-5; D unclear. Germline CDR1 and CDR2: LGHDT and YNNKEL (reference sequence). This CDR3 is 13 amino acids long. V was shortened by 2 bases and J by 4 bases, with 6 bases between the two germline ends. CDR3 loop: CASSQQVNQPQHF. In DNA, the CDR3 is TGTGCCAGCAGCCAACAGGTAAATCAGCCCCAGCATTTT.

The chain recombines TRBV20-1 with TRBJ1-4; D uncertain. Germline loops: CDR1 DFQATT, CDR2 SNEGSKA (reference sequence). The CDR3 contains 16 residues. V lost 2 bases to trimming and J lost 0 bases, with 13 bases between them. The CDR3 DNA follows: TGCAGTGCTAGAATCGGTGTTTCAACAACTAATGAAAAACTGTTTTTT. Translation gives CSARIGVSTTNEKLFF.

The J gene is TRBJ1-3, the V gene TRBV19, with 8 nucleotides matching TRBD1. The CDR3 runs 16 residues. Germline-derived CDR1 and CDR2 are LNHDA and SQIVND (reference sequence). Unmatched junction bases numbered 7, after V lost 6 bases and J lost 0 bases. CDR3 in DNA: TGTGCCAGTAGCTTACAGGGGGTCTTCTCTGGAAACACCATATATTTT. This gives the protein CASSLQGVFSGNTIYF.

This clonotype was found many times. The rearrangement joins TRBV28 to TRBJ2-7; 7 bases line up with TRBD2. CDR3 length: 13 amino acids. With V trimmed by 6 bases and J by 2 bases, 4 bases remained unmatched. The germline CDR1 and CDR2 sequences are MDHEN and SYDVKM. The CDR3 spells CASSAGATYEQYF. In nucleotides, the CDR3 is TGTGCCAGCAGCGCGGGAGCTACCTACGAGCAGTACTTC.

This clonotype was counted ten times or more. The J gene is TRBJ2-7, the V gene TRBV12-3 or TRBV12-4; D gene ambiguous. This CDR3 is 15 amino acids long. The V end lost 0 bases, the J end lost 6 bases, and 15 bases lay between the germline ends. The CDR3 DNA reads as TGTGCCAGCAGTTTAGCAGGACCGGCCCTCGGCGAGCAGTACTTC. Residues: CASSLAGPALGEQYF.

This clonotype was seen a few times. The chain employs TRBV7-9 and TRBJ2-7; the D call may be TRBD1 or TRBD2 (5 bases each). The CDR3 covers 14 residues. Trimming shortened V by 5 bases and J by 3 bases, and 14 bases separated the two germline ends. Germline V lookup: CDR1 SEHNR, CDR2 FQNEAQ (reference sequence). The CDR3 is CASSPTGAGYEQYF. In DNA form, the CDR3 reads TGTGCCAGCAGCCCAACCGGGGCGGGCTACGAGCAGTACTTC.

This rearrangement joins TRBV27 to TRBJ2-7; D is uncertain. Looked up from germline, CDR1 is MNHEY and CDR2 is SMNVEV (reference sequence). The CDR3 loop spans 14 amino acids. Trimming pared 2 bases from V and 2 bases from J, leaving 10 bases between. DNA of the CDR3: TGTGCCAGCAGTTTAGGTGCGGACGCCTACGAGCAGTACTTC. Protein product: CASSLGADAYEQYF.

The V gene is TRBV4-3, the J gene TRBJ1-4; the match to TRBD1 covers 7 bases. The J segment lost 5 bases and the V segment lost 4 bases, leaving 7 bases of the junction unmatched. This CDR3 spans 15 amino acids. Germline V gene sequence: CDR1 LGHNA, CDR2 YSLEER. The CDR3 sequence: CASSRMTGQNEKLFF. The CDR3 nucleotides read TGCGCCAGCAGCCGAATGACGGGACAGAATGAAAAACTGTTTTTT.

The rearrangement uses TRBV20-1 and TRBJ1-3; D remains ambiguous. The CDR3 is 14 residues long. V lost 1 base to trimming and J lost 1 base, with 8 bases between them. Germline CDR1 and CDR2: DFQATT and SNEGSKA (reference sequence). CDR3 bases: TGCAGTGCTAGAGTGGCCGGATCTGGAAACACCATATATTTT. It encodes CSARVAGSGNTIYF.

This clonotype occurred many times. DNA for the CDR3: TGTGCCAGCAGTGTTATAGGCGGGGGAGAGACCCAGTACTTC. This gives the protein CASSVIGGGETQYF. V usage is TRBV2 and J usage is TRBJ2-5; TRBD2 aligns across 7 bases. This CDR3 contains 14 residues. CDR1 SNHLY and CDR2 FYNNEI come from the germline V gene. V shed 4 bases and J 4 bases; nucleotides not matched to a gene: 6.

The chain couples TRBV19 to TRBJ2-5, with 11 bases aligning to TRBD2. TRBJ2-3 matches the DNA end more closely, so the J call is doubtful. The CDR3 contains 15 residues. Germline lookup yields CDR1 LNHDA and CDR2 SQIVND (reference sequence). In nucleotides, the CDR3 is TGTGCCAGTAGTTCCCGGGGACTAGCGGCTTATCTTCAGTATTTT. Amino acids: CASSSRGLAAYLQYF.

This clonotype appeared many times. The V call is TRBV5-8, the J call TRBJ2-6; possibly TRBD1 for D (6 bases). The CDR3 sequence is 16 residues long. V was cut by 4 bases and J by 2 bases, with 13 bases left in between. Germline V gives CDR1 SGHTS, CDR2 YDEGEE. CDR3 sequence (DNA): TGTGCCAGCAGCGTACTATCAGGGGCTGGGGCCAACGTCCTGACTTTC. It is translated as CASSVLSGAGANVLTF.

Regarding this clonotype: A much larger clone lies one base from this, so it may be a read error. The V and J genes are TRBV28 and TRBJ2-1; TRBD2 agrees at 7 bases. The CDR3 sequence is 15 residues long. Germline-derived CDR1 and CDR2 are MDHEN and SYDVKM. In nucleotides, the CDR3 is TGTGCCAGCAGGGATAATAGCGGGCGGAACAATGAGCAGCTCTTC. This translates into CASRDNSGRNNEQLF.